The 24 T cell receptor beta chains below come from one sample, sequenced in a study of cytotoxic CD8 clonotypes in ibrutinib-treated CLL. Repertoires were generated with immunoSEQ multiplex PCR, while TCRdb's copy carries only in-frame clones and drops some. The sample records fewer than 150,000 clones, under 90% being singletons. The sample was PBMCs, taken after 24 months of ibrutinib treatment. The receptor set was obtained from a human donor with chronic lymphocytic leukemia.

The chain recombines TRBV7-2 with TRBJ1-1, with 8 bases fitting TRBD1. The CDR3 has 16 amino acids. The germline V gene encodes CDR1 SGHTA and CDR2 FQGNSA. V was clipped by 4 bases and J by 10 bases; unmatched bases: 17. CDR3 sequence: CASSSGSAGGARGAFF. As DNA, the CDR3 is TGTGCCAGCAGCTCCGGCTCGGCAGGGGGCGCGCGAGGAGCTTTCTTT.

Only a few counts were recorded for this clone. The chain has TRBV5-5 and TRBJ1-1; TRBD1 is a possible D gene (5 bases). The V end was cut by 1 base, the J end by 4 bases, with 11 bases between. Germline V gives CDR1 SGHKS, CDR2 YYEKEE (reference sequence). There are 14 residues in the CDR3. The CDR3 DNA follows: TGTGCCAGCAGCTTGTACCGACAGAGCACTGAAGCTTTCTTT. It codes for CASSLYRQSTEAFF.

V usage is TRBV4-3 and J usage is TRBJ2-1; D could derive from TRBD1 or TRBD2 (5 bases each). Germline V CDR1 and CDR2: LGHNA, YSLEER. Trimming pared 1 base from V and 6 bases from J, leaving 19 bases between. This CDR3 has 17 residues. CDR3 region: CASSQVRGRRIRNEQFF. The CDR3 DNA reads TGCGCCAGCAGCCAAGTCCGGGGACGAAGGATCCGCAATGAGCAGTTCTTC.

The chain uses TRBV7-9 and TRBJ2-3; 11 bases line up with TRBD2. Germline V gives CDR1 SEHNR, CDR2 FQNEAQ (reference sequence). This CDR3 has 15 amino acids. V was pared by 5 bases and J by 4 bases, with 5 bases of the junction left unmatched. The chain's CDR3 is CASSMTSGNSDTQYF. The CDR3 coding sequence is TGTGCCAGCAGCATGACTAGCGGGAACTCAGATACGCAGTATTTT.

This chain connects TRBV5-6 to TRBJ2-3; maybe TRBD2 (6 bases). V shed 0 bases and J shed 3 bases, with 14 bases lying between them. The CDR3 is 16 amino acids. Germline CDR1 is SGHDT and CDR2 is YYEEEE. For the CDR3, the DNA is TGTGCCAGCAGCTTGGAGCTCGCGGGGCGGACAGATACGCAGTATTTT. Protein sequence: CASSLELAGRTDTQYF.

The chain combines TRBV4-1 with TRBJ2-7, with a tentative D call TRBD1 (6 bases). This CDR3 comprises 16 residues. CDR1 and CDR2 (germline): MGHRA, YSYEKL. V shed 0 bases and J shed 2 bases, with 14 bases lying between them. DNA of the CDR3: TGCGCCAGCAGCCAAGATGACAGGCGACACCCCTACGAGCAGTACTTC. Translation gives CASSQDDRRHPYEQYF.

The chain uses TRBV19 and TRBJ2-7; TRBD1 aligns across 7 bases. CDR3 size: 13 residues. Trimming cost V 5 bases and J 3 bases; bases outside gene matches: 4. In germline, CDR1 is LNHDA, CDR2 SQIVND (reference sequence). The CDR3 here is CASSPNRGYEQYF. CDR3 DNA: TGTGCCAGTAGTCCGAACAGGGGCTACGAGCAGTACTTC.

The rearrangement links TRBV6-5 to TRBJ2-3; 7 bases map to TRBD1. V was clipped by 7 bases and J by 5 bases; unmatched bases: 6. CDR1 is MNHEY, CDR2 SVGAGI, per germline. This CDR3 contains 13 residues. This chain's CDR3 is CASKLGGKDTQYF. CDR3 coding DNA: TGTGCCAGCAAATTAGGGGGCAAAGATACGCAGTATTTT.

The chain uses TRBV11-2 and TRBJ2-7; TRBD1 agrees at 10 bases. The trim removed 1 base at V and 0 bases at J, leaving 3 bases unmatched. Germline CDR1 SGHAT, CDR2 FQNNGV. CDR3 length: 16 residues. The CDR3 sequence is CASSLARQGASYEQYF. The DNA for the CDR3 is TGTGCCAGCAGCTTAGCCAGACAGGGGGCCTCCTACGAGCAGTACTTC.

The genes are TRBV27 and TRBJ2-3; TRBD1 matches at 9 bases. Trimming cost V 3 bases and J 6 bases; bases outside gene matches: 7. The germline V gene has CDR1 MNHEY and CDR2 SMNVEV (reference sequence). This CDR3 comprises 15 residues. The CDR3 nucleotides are TGTGCCAGCAGTTTGGGACAGGGAGGAAGTGATACGCAGTATTTT. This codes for CASSLGQGGSDTQYF.

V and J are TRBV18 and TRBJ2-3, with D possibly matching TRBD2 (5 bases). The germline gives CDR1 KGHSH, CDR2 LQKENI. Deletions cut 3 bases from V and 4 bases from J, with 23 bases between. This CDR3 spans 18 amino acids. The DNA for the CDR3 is TGTGCCAGCTCACCTTTGGACTTACTCCGCCTTCGAGCAGATACGCAGTATTTT. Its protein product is CASSPLDLLRLRADTQYF.

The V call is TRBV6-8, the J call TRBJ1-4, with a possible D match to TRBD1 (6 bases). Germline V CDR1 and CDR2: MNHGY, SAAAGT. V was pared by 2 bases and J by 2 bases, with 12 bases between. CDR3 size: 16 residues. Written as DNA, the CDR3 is TGTGCCAGCAGTTACCCCAGGGGTAGGACTAATGAAAAACTGTTTTTT. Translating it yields CASSYPRGRTNEKLFF.

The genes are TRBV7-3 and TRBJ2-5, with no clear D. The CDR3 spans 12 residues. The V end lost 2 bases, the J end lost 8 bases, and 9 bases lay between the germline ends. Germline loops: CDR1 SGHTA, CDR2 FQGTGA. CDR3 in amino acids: CASSLDGFTQYF. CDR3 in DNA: TGTGCCAGCAGCTTAGACGGATTTACCCAGTACTTC.

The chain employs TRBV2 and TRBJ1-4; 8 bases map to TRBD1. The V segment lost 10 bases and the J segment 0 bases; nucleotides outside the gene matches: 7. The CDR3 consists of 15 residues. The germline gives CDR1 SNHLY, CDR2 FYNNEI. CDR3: CATPGQEATNEKLFF. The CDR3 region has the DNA TGTGCCACCCCGGGACAGGAGGCAACTAATGAAAAACTGTTTTTT.

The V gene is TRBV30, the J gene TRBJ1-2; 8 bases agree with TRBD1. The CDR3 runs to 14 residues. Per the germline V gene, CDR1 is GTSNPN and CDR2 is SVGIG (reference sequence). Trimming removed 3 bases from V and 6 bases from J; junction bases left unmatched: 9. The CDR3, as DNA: TGTGCCTGGAGCGCCCTGACAGGGGAGAATGGCTACACCTTC. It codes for CAWSALTGENGYTF.

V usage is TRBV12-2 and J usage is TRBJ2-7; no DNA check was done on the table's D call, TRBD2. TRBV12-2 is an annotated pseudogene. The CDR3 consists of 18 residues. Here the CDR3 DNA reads TGTGCAAGTCGCTTAGCGGAGGGTTTCGGCCCGAACGGCTACGAGCAGTACTTC. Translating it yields CASRLAEGFGPNGYEQYF.

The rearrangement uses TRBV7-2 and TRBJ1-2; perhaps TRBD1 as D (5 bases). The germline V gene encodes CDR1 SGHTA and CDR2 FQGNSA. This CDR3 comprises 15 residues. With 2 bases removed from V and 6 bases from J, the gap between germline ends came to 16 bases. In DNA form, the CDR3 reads TGTGCCAGCAGCTTATCCCTGGGGCCTGGGGATGGCTACACCTTC. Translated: CASSLSLGPGDGYTF.

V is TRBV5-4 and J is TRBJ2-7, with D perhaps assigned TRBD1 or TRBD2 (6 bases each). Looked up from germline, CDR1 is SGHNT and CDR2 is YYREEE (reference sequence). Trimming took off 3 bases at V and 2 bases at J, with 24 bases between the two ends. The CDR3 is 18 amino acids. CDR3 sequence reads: CASSSIRGGNGLTYEQYF. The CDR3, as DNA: TGTGCCAGCAGCTCGATCAGGGGTGGGAATGGACTAACCTACGAGCAGTACTTC. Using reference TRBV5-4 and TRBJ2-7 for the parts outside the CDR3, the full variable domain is ETGVTQSPTHLIKTRGQQVTLRCSSQSGHNTVSWYQQALGQGPQFIFQYYREEENGRGNFPPRFSGLQFPNYSSELNVNALELDDSALYLCASSSIRGGNGLTYEQYFGPGTRLTVT.

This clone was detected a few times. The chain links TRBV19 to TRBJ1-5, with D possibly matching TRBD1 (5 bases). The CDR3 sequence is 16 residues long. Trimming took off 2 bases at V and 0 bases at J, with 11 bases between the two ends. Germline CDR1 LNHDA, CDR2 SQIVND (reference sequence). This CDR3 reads CASSISTGFSNQPQHF. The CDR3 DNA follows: TGTGCCAGTAGTATATCTACAGGATTTAGCAATCAGCCCCAGCATTTT.

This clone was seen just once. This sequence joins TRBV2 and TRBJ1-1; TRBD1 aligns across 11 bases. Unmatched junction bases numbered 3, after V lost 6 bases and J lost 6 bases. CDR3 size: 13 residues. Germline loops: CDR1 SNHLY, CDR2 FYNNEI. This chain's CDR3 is CASSWTGGPEAFF. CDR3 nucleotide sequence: TGTGCCAGCAGCTGGACAGGGGGCCCTGAAGCTTTCTTT.

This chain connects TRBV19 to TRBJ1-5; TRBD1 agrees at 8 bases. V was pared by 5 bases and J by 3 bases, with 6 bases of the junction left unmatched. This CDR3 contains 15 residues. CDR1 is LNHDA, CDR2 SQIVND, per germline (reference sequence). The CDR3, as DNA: TGTGCCAGTAGTTTGGGACAGGTGATCAATCAGCCCCAGCATTTT. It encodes CASSLGQVINQPQHF.

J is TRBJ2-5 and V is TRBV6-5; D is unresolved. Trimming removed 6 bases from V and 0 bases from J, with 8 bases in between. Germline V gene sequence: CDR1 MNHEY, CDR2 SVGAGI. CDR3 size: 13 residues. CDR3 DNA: TGTGCCAGCAGCGCCGCCAACCAAGAGACCCAGTACTTC. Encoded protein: CASSAANQETQYF.

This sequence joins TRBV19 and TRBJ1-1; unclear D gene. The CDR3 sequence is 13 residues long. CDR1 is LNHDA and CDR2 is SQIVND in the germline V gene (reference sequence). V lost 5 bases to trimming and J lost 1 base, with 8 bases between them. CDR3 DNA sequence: TGTGCCAGTAGTCTCCAGCGGAACACTGAAGCTTTCTTT. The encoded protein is CASSLQRNTEAFF.

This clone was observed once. In nucleotides, the CDR3 is TGTGCCAGCAGCTTAGCGTTGTACGAGCAGTACTTC. This codes for CASSLALYEQYF. This chain joins TRBV7-2 and TRBJ2-7; D remains unclear. V was shortened by 0 bases and J by 4 bases, with 4 bases between the two germline ends. This CDR3 is built from 12 residues. The germline V gene has CDR1 SGHTA and CDR2 FQGNSA.